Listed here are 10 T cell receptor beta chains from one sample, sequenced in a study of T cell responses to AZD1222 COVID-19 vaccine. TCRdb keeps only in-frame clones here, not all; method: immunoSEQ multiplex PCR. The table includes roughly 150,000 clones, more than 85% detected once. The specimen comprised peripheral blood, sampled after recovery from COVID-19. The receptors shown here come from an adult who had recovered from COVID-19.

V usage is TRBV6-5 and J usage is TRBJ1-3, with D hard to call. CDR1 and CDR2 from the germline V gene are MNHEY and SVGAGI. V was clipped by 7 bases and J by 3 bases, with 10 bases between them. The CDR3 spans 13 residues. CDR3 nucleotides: TGTGCCAGCACCGGGGTTAATGGAAACACCATATATTTT. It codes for CASTGVNGNTIYF.

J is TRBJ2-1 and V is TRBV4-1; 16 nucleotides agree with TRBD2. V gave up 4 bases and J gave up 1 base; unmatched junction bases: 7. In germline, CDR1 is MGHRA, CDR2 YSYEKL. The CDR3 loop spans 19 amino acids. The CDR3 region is CASSPRGLAGGWSYNEQFF. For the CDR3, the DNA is TGCGCCAGCAGCCCCCGGGGACTAGCGGGGGGGTGGTCCTACAATGAGCAGTTCTTC.

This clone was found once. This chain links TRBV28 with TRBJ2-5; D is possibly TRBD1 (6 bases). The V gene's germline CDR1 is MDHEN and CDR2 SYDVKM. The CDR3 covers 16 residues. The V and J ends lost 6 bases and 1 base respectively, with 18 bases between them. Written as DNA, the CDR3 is TGTGCCAGCAGGCTTCGAGCAGGGGCTTTCCAAGAGACCCAGTACTTC. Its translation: CASRLRAGAFQETQYF.

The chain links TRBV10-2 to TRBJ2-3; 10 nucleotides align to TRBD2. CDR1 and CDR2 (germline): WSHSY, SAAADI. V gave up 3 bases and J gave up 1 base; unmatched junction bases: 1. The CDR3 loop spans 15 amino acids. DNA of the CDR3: TGCGCCAGCAGTGATGGGACTAGCGGCACAGATACGCAGTATTTT. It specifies CASSDGTSGTDTQYF.

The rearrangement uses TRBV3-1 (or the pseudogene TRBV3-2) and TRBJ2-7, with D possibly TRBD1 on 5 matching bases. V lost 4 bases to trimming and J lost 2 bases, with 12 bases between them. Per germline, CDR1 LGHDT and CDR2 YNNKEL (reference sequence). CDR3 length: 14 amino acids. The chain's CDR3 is CASSLSGHTYEQYF. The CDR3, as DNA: TGTGCCAGCAGCCTGTCCGGACACACCTACGAGCAGTACTTC.

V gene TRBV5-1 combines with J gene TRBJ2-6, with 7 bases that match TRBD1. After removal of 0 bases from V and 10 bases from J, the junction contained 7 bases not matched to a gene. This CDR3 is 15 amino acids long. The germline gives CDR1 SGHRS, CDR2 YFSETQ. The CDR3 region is CASSLGRGTLNVLTF. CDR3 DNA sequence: TGCGCCAGCAGCTTGGGCAGGGGGACCCTAAACGTCCTGACTTTC.

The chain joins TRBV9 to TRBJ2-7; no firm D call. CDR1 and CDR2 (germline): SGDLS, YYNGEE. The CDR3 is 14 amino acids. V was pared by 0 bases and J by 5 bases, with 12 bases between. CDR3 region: CASSVVPSGDEQYF. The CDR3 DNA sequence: TGTGCCAGCAGCGTAGTCCCTTCTGGGGACGAGCAGTACTTC.

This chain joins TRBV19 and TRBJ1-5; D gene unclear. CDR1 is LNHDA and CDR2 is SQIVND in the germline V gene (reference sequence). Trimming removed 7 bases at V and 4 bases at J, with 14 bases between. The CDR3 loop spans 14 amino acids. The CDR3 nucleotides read TGTGCCAGTAATCTTGGGTACTCGAATCAGCCCCAGCATTTT. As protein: CASNLGYSNQPQHF.

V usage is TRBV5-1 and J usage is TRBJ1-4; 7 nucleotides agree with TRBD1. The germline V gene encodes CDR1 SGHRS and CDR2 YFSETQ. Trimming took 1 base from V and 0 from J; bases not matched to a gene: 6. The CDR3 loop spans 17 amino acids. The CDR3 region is CASSLRQGFATNEKLFF. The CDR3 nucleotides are TGCGCCAGCAGCTTGAGACAGGGCTTTGCAACTAATGAAAAACTGTTTTTT.

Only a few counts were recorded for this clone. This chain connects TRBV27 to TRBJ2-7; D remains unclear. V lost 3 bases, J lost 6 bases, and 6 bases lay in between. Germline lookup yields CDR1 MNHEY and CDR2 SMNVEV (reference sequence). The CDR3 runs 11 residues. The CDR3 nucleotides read TGTGCCAGCAGTTTTTACGGCGAGCAGTACTTC. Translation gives CASSFYGEQYF.